This is a list of T cell receptor beta chains from one sample in a study of identical twins. MiXCR, run by TCRdb on the 5' RACE reads, gives a single entry per CDR3 protein. The sample has around 960,000 distinct CDR3 sequences; 12% are singletons. Another study also made use of these data, one on yellow fever vaccine responses in identical twins.

The sequenced material came from PBMCs. Receptors originate from a woman under 30 in good health. Both conserved end residues are part of each CDR3. The order of the fields is V gene, clone size, J gene, D gene, CDR3 length, CDR3 DNA, CDR3 protein. The D gene is left open where the match is weak. Not every row has a clone size; where given, it reads once, few, many or a size class.

>TRBV6-1|NA|TRBJ2-2|NA|12
TGTGCCAGCAGCCGGGACCGCGGGGAGCTGTTTTTT
CASSRDRGELFF
>TRBV20-1|few|TRBJ1-2|NA|13
TGCAGTGCTAGTGTGGGGCTGGCCTATGGCTACACCTTC
CSASVGLAYGYTF
>TRBV7-2|few|TRBJ2-3|NA|13
TGTGCCAGCAGCCCCCCCTCCGGGACAACGCAGTATTTT
CASSPPSGTTQYF
>TRBV6-2/TRBV6-3|many|TRBJ2-1|TRBD2|14
TGTGCCAGCAGTTACTCGACAGCGGGGACTGAGCAGTTCTTC
CASSYSTAGTEQFF
>TRBV12-3/TRBV12-4|many|TRBJ2-5|NA|17
TGTGCCAGCAGTCCCCCGGGGTGGTACAGAGCTTGGGAGACCCAGTACTTC
CASSPPGWYRAWETQYF
>TRBV6-1|NA|TRBJ1-2|NA|12
TGTGCCAGCAGTGAAAGAGATGGTGGCTACACCTTC
CASSERDGGYTF
>TRBV12-3/TRBV12-4|few|TRBJ1-6|TRBD1|14
TGTGCCAGCAGTTTTAAGGACAGGGGATCACCCCTCCACTTT
CASSFKDRGSPLHF
>TRBV6-2/TRBV6-3|many|TRBJ2-2|NA|13
TGTGCCAGCAGTTACCCTAACACCGGGGAGCTGTTTTTT
CASSYPNTGELFF
>TRBV3-1|NA|TRBJ2-7|NA|13
TGTGCCAGCAGCCAGCTAGGGATGGAGGAGCAGTACTTC
CASSQLGMEEQYF
>TRBV27|NA|TRBJ2-6|NA|15
TGTGCCACCGCGACAGGTTTTTCTGGGGCCAACGTCCTGACTTTC
CATATGFSGANVLTF
>TRBV20-1|few|TRBJ2-5|NA|15
TGCAGTGCTAGAGATCCGGCACGGAGCCAAGAGACCCAGTACTTC
CSARDPARSQETQYF
>TRBV12-3/TRBV12-4|few|TRBJ2-1|TRBD2|17
TGTGCCAGCAGTTCCCCGAAACTAGCGGGTAATTTTAATGAGCAGTTCTTC
CASSSPKLAGNFNEQFF
>TRBV29-1|few|TRBJ2-3|NA|11
TGCAGCGTTGAAAGCACAGATACGCAGTATTTT
CSVESTDTQYF
>TRBV7-9|few|TRBJ1-2|NA|17
TGTGCCAGCAGCATTTACACGACAGGCTCCCCTAACTATGGCTACACCTTC
CASSIYTTGSPNYGYTF
>TRBV27|NA|TRBJ2-6|NA|17
TGTGCCAGCATCATCGAAGATATTGCCTCTGGGGCCAACGTCCTGACTTTC
CASIIEDIASGANVLTF
>TRBV29-1|few|TRBJ2-7|NA|12
TGCAGCGTCTCAAGCGGATCCTACGAGCAGTACTTC
CSVSSGSYEQYF
>TRBV6-2/TRBV6-3|NA|TRBJ2-7|TRBD2|15
TGTGCCAGCAGTGGACTAGCGGGTCCCTCCTACGAGCAGTACTTC
CASSGLAGPSYEQYF
>TRBV20-1|many|TRBJ2-3|TRBD2|16
TGCAGTGCCTATATTAGCGGGGGAGATAGGGGAGATACGCAGTATTTT
CSAYISGGDRGDTQYF
>TRBV28|NA|TRBJ2-3|NA|17
TGTGCCAGCAGTTTACTTCCGGGCCAAAGTGAGGCAGATACGCAGTATTTT
CASSLLPGQSEADTQYF
>TRBV27|NA|TRBJ1-1|NA|14
TGTGCCAGCAGTAAGCTGGGGTTTGTGGATGAAGCTTTCTTT
CASSKLGFVDEAFF